A single sample is the source of the 16 T cell receptor delta chains below, sequenced in a study of γδ T cells in repeated Plasmodium falciparum infection. Vgamma9/Vdelta2+ and Vdelta2-negative gammadelta T cells were flow-sorted from PBMC for bulk sequencing. TCRdb reprocessed the multiplex PCR reads using CATT. The sample lists some 100,000 delta-chain clones, roughly 1.4% occurring once. Material for sequencing was gamma-delta T cells from blood. These receptors all stem from a pool of human donors (malaria-infected and uninfected, not separated).

A remark on this clone: Translating this DNA gives a protein that differs at residue 13 from the TCRdb one, which belongs to a much larger clone; a read error is likely, and the protein shown is this translation. The chain combines TRDV2 with TRDJ1; tentative D call: TRDD2 (6 bases). Since TCRdb gives no J gene, matching the DNA to germline was used here to assign it. Germline lookup yields CDR1 GEAIGNYY and CDR2 EKD. Trimming pared 7 bases from V and 0 bases from J, leaving 32 bases between. The CDR3 consists of 20 residues. This CDR3 is CACKLYTPSRGLSYTDKLIF. As DNA, the CDR3 is TGTGCCTGCAAGCTCTACACTCCTTCCCGGGGACTTAGTTACACCGATAAACTCATCTTT.

This clone appeared many times. Its ends do not fully match the called genes, so a read error is possible. The chain joins TRDV1 to TRDJ1, with D perhaps given as TRDD2 or TRDD3 (9 bases each). Germline V gives CDR1 TSWWSYY, CDR2 QGS. The CDR3 is 20 amino acids. CDR3 nucleotides: TGCTCTGCGGGTCCTTCCTACGATAGTAACTGGGGATACGCAACTGATAAACTCATCTTT. Translated: CSAGPSYDSNWGYATDKLIF.

This clone appeared many times. The protein TCRdb lists belongs to a much larger clone and differs from this DNA's translation at residue 3, which points to a read error; the protein shown is made from the DNA. The V and J genes are TRDV1 and TRDJ1, with 9 bases identical to TRDD3. TCRdb offers no J gene call, so here the DNA was matched to germline to obtain one. This CDR3 region has 17 residues. Germline CDR1 TSWWSYY, CDR2 QGS. Here the CDR3 reads CAHGDISGGFLTDKLIF. CDR3 nucleotide sequence: TGTGCTCATGGGGACATCTCTGGGGGATTCCTCACCGATAAACTCATCTTT.

This clone turned up a few times. The protein that TCRdb holds for this DNA derives from a much larger clone and differs from the translated DNA at residue 8, which likely indicates a read error; the protein shown here is translated from the DNA. The rearrangement joins TRDV1 to TRDJ1; 7 nucleotides match TRDD3. TCRdb supplies no J gene; here it was assigned by aligning the nucleotide sequence to germline. The length of the CDR3 is 19 residues. CDR1 and CDR2 from the germline V gene are TSWWSYY and QGS. V gave up 4 bases and J gave up 4 bases; unmatched junction bases: 21. The CDR3 nucleotides are TGTGCTCTTGGGGGATTCGATGACTACGTACTGGGGCATATCGATAAACTCATCTTT. Protein product: CALGGFDDYVLGHIDKLIF.

A word on this clone: TCRdb lists the protein of a much larger clone for this DNA, which differs at residue 9, so this is likely a read error; the protein given here is translated from the DNA itself. This sequence joins TRDV1 and TRDJ1, with no clear D. TCRdb carries no J gene annotation; the J gene was assigned here by matching the DNA with germline. This CDR3 is built from 15 residues. Trimming took 5 bases from V and 2 from J, leaving 15 bases between them. In germline, CDR1 is TSWWSYY, CDR2 QGS. CDR3 protein: CALGRRRWRTDKLIF. The CDR3 DNA reads as TGTGCTCTTGGGCGTCGCCGTTGGAGGACCGATAAACTCATCTTT.

About this clone itself: The protein TCRdb lists belongs to a much larger clone and differs from this DNA's translation at residue 9, which points to a read error; the protein shown is made from the DNA. The rearrangement uses TRDV1 and TRDJ1, with a weak D call TRDD2 (5 bases). The J gene, absent from TCRdb, was called here by matching the DNA to germline. CDR3 length equals 15 residues. V lost 3 bases and J lost 1, with 12 bases in between. The germline V gene encodes CDR1 TSWWSYY and CDR2 QGS. CDR3: CALGEISLATDKLIF. The DNA for the CDR3 is TGTGCTCTTGGGGAGATTTCCTTAGCCACCGATAAACTCATCTTT.

As concerns this clone: The mismatch at residue 13 between this DNA's translation and the TCRdb protein of a much larger clone likely reflects a read error; the protein shown is translated from the DNA. The V gene was identified as TRDV2, while no J gene was called; the D call TRDD3 from the table was never checked on the DNA. The CDR3 spans 14 residues. Germline V lookup: CDR1 GEAIGNYY, CDR2 EKD. The CDR3 nucleotides read TGTGCCTGTGACAAACTGGGGGATAAGGGAAAACTCACCTTT. Its protein product is CACDKLGDKGKLTF.

This clone was detected only a few times. Given a far larger clone just one base away, this is likely a sequencing read error. The same CDR3 can be traced to other DNA sequences in this sample. With the J gene uncalled, the V gene is TRDV3; no check of the table's D call, TRDD3, against the DNA was made. From germline, CDR1 is TVYSNPD and CDR2 GDNSRS (reference sequence). The CDR3 spans 14 residues. CDR3 nucleotide sequence: TGTGCCTTCCCCAACTGGGGGCACACCGATAAGCTCATCTTT. Amino acid sequence: CAFPNWGHTDKLIF.

V and J are TRDV1 and TRDJ1, with 9 bases lining up with TRDD2. V trimming: 1 base; J trimming: 9 bases; junction bases outside the gene matches: 15. Germline V CDR1 and CDR2: TSWWSYY, QGS. The CDR3 spans 17 residues. CDR3 coding DNA: TGTGCTCTTGGGGAACCGCCTTCCTACGGAGGGGATAGTGAACTCATCTTT. Translated: CALGEPPSYGGDSELIF.

This clone was detected only a few times. The protein that TCRdb holds for this DNA derives from a much larger clone and differs from the translated DNA at residue 21, which likely indicates a read error; the protein shown here is translated from the DNA. The chain is built from TRDV1 and TRDJ1, with TRDD3 identical over 8 bases. TCRdb lists no J gene, so it was determined here by aligning the DNA to germline. The CDR3 covers 24 residues. CDR1 and CDR2 from the germline V gene are TSWWSYY and QGS. The CDR3 nucleotides read TGTGCTCTTGGGGAACTTAGAGTCTTCACCTGGGCAGGATGGGGATACAGGCTCACCGATAGACTCATCTTT. Translation gives CALGELRVFTWAGWGYRLTDRLIF.

This clone was picked up a small number of times. A far bigger clonotype differs at one base, so this is likely a read error. The sample contains more than one DNA sequence encoding this CDR3. This chain uses TRDV1 with TRDJ1, with 9 bases matching TRDD3. Since TCRdb gives no J gene, matching the DNA to germline was used here to assign it. The J segment lost 1 base and the V segment lost 1 base, leaving 16 bases of the junction unmatched. The CDR3 has 20 residues. Germline CDR1 reads TSWWSYY; CDR2 reads QGS. CDR3 in amino acids: CALGEPFSDYWGSLTDKLIF. CDR3 bases: TGTGCTCTTGGGGAACCCTTTTCCGACTACTGGGGGAGCCTCACCGATAAACTCATCTTT.

About this clone itself: This likely stems from a read error, as it lies one base from a far larger clone. The sample contains more than one DNA sequence encoding this CDR3. This chain uses TRDV3 with TRDJ1; tentatively, D is TRDD2 or TRDD3 (5 bases each). Germline matching of the DNA provided the J gene here, since TCRdb leaves it blank. V was pared by 3 bases and J by 0 bases, with 35 bases between. Germline loops: CDR1 TVYSNPD, CDR2 GDNSRS (reference sequence). This CDR3 contains 21 residues. CDR3 coding DNA: TGTGCCTTCCCTGATACCCTACTAGGGGACCCAAATCACTCGTACACCGATAAACTCATCTTT. It encodes CAFPDTLLGDPNHSYTDKLIF.

This clone was seen more than once but under ten times. TCRdb shows a much larger clone's protein in place of this DNA's translation, and the two differ at residue 11, likely through a read error; the protein shown is translated from the DNA. The chain carries TRDV1 and TRDJ1; D might be TRDD1 or TRDD3, each matching 5 bases. Germline CDR1 TSWWSYY, CDR2 QGS. V lost 0 bases and J 4 bases, leaving 15 bases between the germline ends. This CDR3 contains 16 residues. The CDR3 DNA reads TGTGCTCTTGGGGAACTAAACCATAGTGGGATCGATAAACTCATCTTT. Protein product: CALGELNHSGIDKLIF.

Concerning this clone: A much bigger clone sits one base away, suggesting this may be a read error. This rearrangement joins TRDV1 to TRDJ1; either TRDD2 or TRDD3 may fit D (7 bases each). V was pared by 0 bases and J by 0 bases, with 38 bases between. The CDR3 consists of 25 residues. Germline CDR1 reads TSWWSYY; CDR2 reads QGS. The chain's CDR3 is CALGELRIEGLPHTGALDHTDKLIF. The CDR3, as DNA: TGTGCTCTTGGGGAACTACGCATAGAAGGCCTTCCTCATACTGGGGCCCTTGACCACACCGATAAACTCATCTTT.

A word on this clone: A read error likely explains why the TCRdb protein, taken from a much larger clone, differs from this DNA's translation at residue 12; the protein shown is translated from the DNA. The V call is TRDV1, the J call TRDJ3; 7 bases are a match to TRDD3. CDR1 and CDR2 from the germline V gene are TSWWSYY and QGS. The CDR3 is made up of 19 amino acids. The CDR3 region has the DNA TGTGCTCTTGGGGAACCCGGGGGATCCAGCTCCCGGGACACCCGACAGATGTTTTTC. This sequence encodes CALGEPGGSSSRDTRQMFF.

This clone turned up a few times. One base away lies a much larger clone, so this may be a sequencing read error. The same CDR3 is also encoded by other DNA sequences in this sample. The chain is built from TRDV1 and TRDJ1, with 7 bases aligning to TRDD2. The CDR3 consists of 23 residues. Germline assignment: CDR1 TSWWSYY and CDR2 QGS. As DNA, the CDR3 is TGTGCTCTTGGGGAACTAGCCAAAAACCTCCTACCTTCCTGGGCTAGGAGGGCCGATAAACTCATCTTC. Protein: CALGELAKNLLPSWARRADKLIF.